This T cell receptor (beta chain) came from a study of blood T cell repertoires in COVID-19. Study-level background: Donors in the United States, Italy and Spain gave samples during acute or convalescent COVID-19. Sources were T cells, B-cell-depleted T cells, or PBMCs; the material itself was cDNA or gDNA.

Researchers sorted participants into cohorts using their self-reported clinical history. Cohort 3 recovered donors had two negative PCRs, clearance, or symptom resolution. This CDR3 has 16 amino acids. Germline assignment: CDR1 LGHDT and CDR2 YNNKEL (reference sequence). The germline V and J ends were trimmed by 1 base and 4 bases, with 16 bases remaining between them. TCRdb's copy holds only in-frame clones and misses some; the assay was immunoSEQ multiplex PCR. The repertoire holds approximately 130,000 clones, with less than 90% as singletons. The V and J genes are TRBV3-1 (or the pseudogene TRBV3-2) and TRBJ2-5, with D perhaps TRBD2 (6 bases). The sample comprised PBMCs or T cells enriched from blood (not recorded which). This receptor was obtained from a man aged 25-40 years who had recovered from COVID-19. The CDR3 here is CASSQGVAGLGETQYF. CDR3 bases: TGTGCCAGCAGCCAAGGGGTTGCGGGGTTGGGAGAGACCCAGTACTTC.